This T cell receptor beta chain was sequenced during a study of neurological immune-mediated disorders. Whole-study findings and limits: CDR3 amino acid sequences found in expanded clones were never shared across subjects, suggesting private repertoires in all groups. Multiple sclerosis was found to have the least TCR clonal expansion, below healthy controls, and HTLV-1-associated myelopathy the most.

The CDR3 totals 12 residues. V shed 2 bases and J shed 8 bases, with 10 bases lying between them. Germline V gene lookup returns CDR1 SGHRS and CDR2 YFSETQ. A single record per CDR3 protein comes from TCRdb applying MiXCR to the 5' RACE reads. The table lists 50,000 to 60,000 distinct CDR3 sequences, over 3.5% of them singletons. This clonotype was recorded at least ten times. Its matching antigen is unknown. The chain combines TRBV5-1 with TRBJ2-5; D gene unclear. Material: CD4+ T cells from blood. The origin of this receptor is a woman in her thirties or forties with multiple sclerosis. DNA of the CDR3: TGCGCCAGCAGCTTACTAAAGGAAACCCAGTACTTC. Protein sequence: CASSLLKETQYF.